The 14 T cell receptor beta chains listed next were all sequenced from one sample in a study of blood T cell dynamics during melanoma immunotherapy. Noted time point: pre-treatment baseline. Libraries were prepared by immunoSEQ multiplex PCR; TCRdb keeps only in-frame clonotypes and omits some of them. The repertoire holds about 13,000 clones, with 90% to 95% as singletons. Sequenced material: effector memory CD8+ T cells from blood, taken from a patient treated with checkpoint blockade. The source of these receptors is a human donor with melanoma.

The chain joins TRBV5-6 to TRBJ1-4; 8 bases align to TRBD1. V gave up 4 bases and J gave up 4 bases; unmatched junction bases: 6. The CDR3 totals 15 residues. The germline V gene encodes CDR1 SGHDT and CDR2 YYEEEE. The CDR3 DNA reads TGTGCCAGCAGCAGCCGACAGGGGATTAATGAAAAACTGTTTTTT. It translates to CASSSRQGINEKLFF.

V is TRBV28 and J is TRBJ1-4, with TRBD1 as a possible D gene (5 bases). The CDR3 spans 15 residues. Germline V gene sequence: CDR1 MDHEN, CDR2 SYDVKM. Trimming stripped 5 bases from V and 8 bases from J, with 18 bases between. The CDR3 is CASSPTGQSGEKLFF. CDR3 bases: TGTGCCAGCAGTCCCACCGGACAAAGTGGAGAAAAACTGTTTTTT.

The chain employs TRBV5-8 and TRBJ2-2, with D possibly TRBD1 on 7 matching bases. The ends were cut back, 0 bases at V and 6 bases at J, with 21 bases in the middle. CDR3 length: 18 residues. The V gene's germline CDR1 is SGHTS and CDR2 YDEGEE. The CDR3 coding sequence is TGTGCCAGCAGCTTGGACGTCAGGGGGGCCGGGAGCCCCGGGGAGCTGTTTTTT. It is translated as CASSLDVRGAGSPGELFF.

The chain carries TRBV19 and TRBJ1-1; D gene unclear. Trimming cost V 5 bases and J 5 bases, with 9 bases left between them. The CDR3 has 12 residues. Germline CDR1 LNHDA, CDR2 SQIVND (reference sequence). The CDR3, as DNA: TGTGCCAGTAGTCAAGGGAGTACTGAAGCTTTCTTT. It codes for CASSQGSTEAFF.

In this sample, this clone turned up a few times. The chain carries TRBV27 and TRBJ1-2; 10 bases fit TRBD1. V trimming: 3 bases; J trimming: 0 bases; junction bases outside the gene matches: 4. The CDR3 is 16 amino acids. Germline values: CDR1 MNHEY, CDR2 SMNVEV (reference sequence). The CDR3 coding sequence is TGTGCCAGCAGTTTCCGGACAGGGGGGACTAACTATGGCTACACCTTC. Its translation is CASSFRTGGTNYGYTF.

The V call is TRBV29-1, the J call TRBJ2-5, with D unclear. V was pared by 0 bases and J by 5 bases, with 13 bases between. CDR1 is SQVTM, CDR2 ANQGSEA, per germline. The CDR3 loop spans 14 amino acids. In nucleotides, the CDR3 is TGCAGCGTTGAAGATTGGGGAATCGGGGAGACCCAGTACTTC. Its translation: CSVEDWGIGETQYF. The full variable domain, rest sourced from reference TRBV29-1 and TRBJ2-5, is SAVISQKPSRDICQRGTSLTIQCQVDSQVTMMFWYRQQPGQSLTLIATANQGSEATYESGFVIDKFPISRPNLTFSTLTVSNMSPEDSSIYLCSVEDWGIGETQYFGPGTRLLVL.

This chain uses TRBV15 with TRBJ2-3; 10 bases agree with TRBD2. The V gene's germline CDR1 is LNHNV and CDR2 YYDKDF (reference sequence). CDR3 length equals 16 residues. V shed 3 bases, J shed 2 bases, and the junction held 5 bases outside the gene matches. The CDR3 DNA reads TGTGCCACCAGCAGGTATAGCGGGAGGCCCACAGATACGCAGTATTTT. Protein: CATSRYSGRPTDTQYF.

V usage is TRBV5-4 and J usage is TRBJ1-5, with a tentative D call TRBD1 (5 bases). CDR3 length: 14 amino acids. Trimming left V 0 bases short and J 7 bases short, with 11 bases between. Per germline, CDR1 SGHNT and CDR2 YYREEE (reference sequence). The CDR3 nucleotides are TGTGCCAGCAGCTTGGGCGGGGGGGAACAGCCCCAGCATTTT. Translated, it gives CASSLGGGEQPQHF.

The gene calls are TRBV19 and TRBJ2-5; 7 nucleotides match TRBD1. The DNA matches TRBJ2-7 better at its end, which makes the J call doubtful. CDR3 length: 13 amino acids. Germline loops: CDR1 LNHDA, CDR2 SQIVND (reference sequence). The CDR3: CASSTGSYYEQYF. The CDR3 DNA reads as TGTGCCAGTTCGACAGGGTCCTACTACGAGCAGTACTTC.

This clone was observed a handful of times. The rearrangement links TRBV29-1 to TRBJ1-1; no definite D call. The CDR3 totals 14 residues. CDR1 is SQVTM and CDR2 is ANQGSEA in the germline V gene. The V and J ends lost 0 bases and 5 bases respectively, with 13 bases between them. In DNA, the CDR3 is TGCAGCGTTGAAGATCGGCCGGGTAGGACTGAAGCTTTCTTT. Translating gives CSVEDRPGRTEAFF.

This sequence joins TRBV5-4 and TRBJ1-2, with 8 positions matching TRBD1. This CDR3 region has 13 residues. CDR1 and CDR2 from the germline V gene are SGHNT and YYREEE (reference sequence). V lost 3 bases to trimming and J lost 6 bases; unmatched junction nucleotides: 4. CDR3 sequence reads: CASSSSGGDGYTF. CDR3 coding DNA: TGTGCCAGCAGCTCTTCAGGGGGCGATGGCTACACCTTC.

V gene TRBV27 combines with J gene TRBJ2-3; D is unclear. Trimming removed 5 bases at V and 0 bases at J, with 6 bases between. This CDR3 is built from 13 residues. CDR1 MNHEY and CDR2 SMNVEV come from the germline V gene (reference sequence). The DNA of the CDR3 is TGTGCCAGCAGTATCCTTAGCACAGATACGCAGTATTTT. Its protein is CASSILSTDTQYF.

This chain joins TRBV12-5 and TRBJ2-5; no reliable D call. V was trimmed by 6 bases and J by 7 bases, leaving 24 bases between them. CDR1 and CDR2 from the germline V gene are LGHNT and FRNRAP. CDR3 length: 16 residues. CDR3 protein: CASGAVAATLKLTQYF. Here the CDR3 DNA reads TGTGCTAGTGGCGCGGTGGCAGCTACTCTTAAGCTGACCCAGTACTTC.

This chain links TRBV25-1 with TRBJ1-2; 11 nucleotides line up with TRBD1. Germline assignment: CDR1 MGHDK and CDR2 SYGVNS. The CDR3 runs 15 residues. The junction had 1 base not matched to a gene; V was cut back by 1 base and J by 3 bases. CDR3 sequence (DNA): TGTGCCAGCAGTGAATCGGGACAGGGGGACTATGGCTACACCTTC. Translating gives CASSESGQGDYGYTF.